The 17 T cell receptor beta chains below come from one sample, sequenced in a study of T cells in localized non-small cell lung cancer. TCRdb's copy holds only in-frame clones and misses some; the assay was immunoSEQ multiplex PCR. The data show tens of thousands of clones, over 70% seen once. The sequencing used peripheral blood, collected before any cancer treatment. The receptor set was obtained from a male donor aged 60 or older with stage III squamous cell lung carcinoma.

This clone showed up just once. CDR3 DNA sequence: TGTGCCAGCAGGGCCGGGACGGCCACGAGGGGGGCCAACGTCCTGACTTTC. Translated, it gives CASRAGTATRGANVLTF. The chain combines TRBV7-9 with TRBJ2-6, with D possibly called TRBD1 or TRBD2 (5 bases each). The CDR3 runs to 17 residues. V was trimmed by 6 bases and J by 4 bases, leaving 19 bases between them. The germline V gene encodes CDR1 SEHNR and CDR2 FQNEAQ (reference sequence).

V usage is TRBV10-3 and J usage is TRBJ2-7; 8 bases map to TRBD1. Trimming took 10 bases from V and 2 from J; bases not matched to a gene: 4. CDR1 is ENHRY, CDR2 SYGVKD, per germline. This CDR3 is 12 amino acids long. The CDR3 DNA follows: TGTGCCACCCGACAGGGGACCTACGAGCAGTACTTC. Protein product: CATRQGTYEQYF.

The rearrangement joins TRBV4-1 to TRBJ2-1; TRBD2 aligns across 12 bases. The V gene's germline CDR1 is MGHRA and CDR2 YSYEKL. V lost 2 bases and J lost 6; bases outside the gene matches: 5. CDR3 length: 16 amino acids. DNA for the CDR3: TGCGCCAGCAGCCAATACCCTAGCGGGAGGGTCAATGAGCAGTTCTTC. Translating gives CASSQYPSGRVNEQFF.

The chain is built from TRBV19 and TRBJ1-1, with 7 bases fitting TRBD1. The CDR3 extends over 16 amino acids. V was pared by 5 bases and J by 0 bases, with 9 bases of the junction left unmatched. Germline V gene lookup returns CDR1 LNHDA and CDR2 SQIVND (reference sequence). This CDR3 is CASSPLFRGLNTEAFF. DNA for the CDR3: TGTGCCAGTAGTCCCCTATTTAGGGGGCTGAACACTGAAGCTTTCTTT. Supplemented by reference TRBV19 and TRBJ1-1, the full variable domain reads DGGITQSPKYLFRKEGQNVTLSCEQNLNHDAMYWYRQDPGQGLRLIYYSQIVNDFQKGDIAEGYSVSREKKESFPLTVTSAQKNPTAFYLCASSPLFRGLNTEAFFGQGTRLTVV.

The genes are TRBV23-1 and TRBJ2-7, with 9 bases fitting TRBD2. TRBV23-1 qualifies as an ORF whose function is uncertain. The CDR3 totals 17 residues. J lost 5 bases, V lost 6 bases, and 17 bases had no gene match. The CDR3 DNA reads TGCGCCAGCAGGGGCCAGGCCTTAGCGGGAGATTGGGACGAGCAGTACTTC. Protein product: CASRGQALAGDWDEQYF.

V is TRBV6-6 and J is TRBJ1-1, with 9 bases identical to TRBD1. Losses at the gene ends were 5 bases for V and 10 bases for J; bases not matched to a gene: 11. CDR1 and CDR2 (germline): MNHNY, SVGAGI (reference sequence). This CDR3 is built from 14 residues. In DNA, the CDR3 is TGTGCCAGCAGTCTACCGGAACAGGGGGCGCGAGCTTTCTTT. Protein product: CASSLPEQGARAFF.

The chain couples TRBV9 to TRBJ2-4; possible D gene TRBD2, 5 bases. There are 15 residues in the CDR3. Trimming pared 0 bases from V and 9 bases from J, leaving 16 bases between. From germline, CDR1 is SGDLS and CDR2 YYNGEE. DNA for the CDR3: TGTGCCAGCAGCGTAGCGCCCGGGGAGAGCGGCATTCAGTACTTC. Protein: CASSVAPGESGIQYF. The whole variable domain, filled in from reference TRBV9 and TRBJ2-4, reads DSGVTQTPKHLITATGQRVTLRCSPRSGDLSVYWYQQSLDQGLQFLIQYYNGEERAKGNILERFSAQQFPDLHSELNLSSLELGDSALYFCASSVAPGESGIQYFGAGTRLSVL.

The V gene is TRBV29-1, the J gene TRBJ2-5, with 9 bases fitting TRBD1. The germline V gene encodes CDR1 SQVTM and CDR2 ANQGSEA. V was clipped by 8 bases and J by 5 bases; unmatched bases: 9. The CDR3 length is 13 residues. The CDR3 sequence is CSSRQGEMETQYF. DNA of the CDR3: TGCAGCTCCAGACAGGGGGAAATGGAGACCCAGTACTTC. Filled out from reference TRBV29-1 and TRBJ2-5, the complete variable domain reads SAVISQKPSRDICQRGTSLTIQCQVDSQVTMMFWYRQQPGQSLTLIATANQGSEATYESGFVIDKFPISRPNLTFSTLTVSNMSPEDSSIYLCSSRQGEMETQYFGPGTRLLVL.

This chain joins TRBV30 and TRBJ1-2; tentatively, D is TRBD1 (5 bases). The CDR3 spans 13 residues. The germline V gene has CDR1 GTSNPN and CDR2 SVGIG (reference sequence). V was shortened by 0 bases and J by 2 bases, with 7 bases between the two germline ends. Here the CDR3 reads CAWSVRGNYGYTF. In nucleotides, the CDR3 is TGTGCCTGGAGTGTACGGGGGAACTATGGCTACACCTTC.

The chain recombines TRBV5-1 with TRBJ2-1, with TRBD2 matching 10 bases. This CDR3 comprises 18 residues. From germline, CDR1 is SGHRS and CDR2 YFSETQ. The ends lost 4 bases at V and 0 bases at J; junction bases unmatched: 10. The CDR3 DNA sequence: TGCGCCAGCAGCCCGGGACTAGCGCAGATTTCCTCCTACAATGAGCAGTTCTTC. Its translation: CASSPGLAQISSYNEQFF.

The V gene is TRBV7-7, the J gene TRBJ2-5; perhaps TRBD2 as D (6 bases). The CDR3 spans 14 residues. V lost 1 base and J lost 2, with 8 bases in between. The germline CDR1 and CDR2 sequences are SSHAT and FNYEAQ (reference sequence). The CDR3 region is CASSLDSGQETQYF. The DNA of the CDR3 is TGTGCCAGCAGCTTAGATAGCGGACAAGAGACCCAGTACTTC.

The genes are TRBV6-5 and TRBJ2-1; TRBD1 agrees at 9 bases. The CDR3 is 15 amino acids. Trimming cost V 0 bases and J 5 bases; bases outside gene matches: 2. Germline V lookup: CDR1 MNHEY, CDR2 SVGAGI. The DNA for the CDR3 is TGTGCCAGCAGTTACTCGAGGACAGGGGACAATGAGCAGTTCTTC. Amino acids: CASSYSRTGDNEQFF.

V is TRBV5-4 and J is TRBJ2-7, with TRBD1 matching 8 bases. Unmatched junction bases numbered 7, after V lost 0 bases and J lost 2 bases. The CDR3 is 16 amino acids. The germline CDR1 and CDR2 sequences are SGHNT and YYREEE (reference sequence). CDR3 residues: CASSLAIAQGAYEQYF. DNA of the CDR3: TGTGCCAGCAGCTTGGCCATAGCACAGGGGGCCTACGAGCAGTACTTC.

V and J are TRBV7-3 and TRBJ1-6; perhaps TRBD1 as D (5 bases). The CDR3 is 16 amino acids. Trimming removed 5 bases from V and 8 bases from J, with 19 bases in between. Germline V CDR1 and CDR2: SGHTA, FQGTGA. DNA of the CDR3: TGTGCCAGCAGCCAAACCGGGGCCCCGGGGGATTCACCCCTCCACTTT. It codes for CASSQTGAPGDSPLHF.

The rearrangement links TRBV6-1 to TRBJ2-5; D remains unclear. Germline V gives CDR1 MNHNS, CDR2 SASEGT. The CDR3 extends over 12 amino acids. The ends were cut back, 6 bases at V and 1 base at J, with 6 bases in the middle. CDR3 protein: CASRVFQETQYF. The DNA of the CDR3 is TGTGCCAGCAGGGTGTTCCAAGAGACCCAGTACTTC.

The chain joins TRBV6-1 to TRBJ2-3; D is uncertain. Trimming stripped 5 bases from V and 2 bases from J, with 11 bases between. Germline CDR1 and CDR2: MNHNS and SASEGT. The CDR3 length is 14 residues. CDR3 loop: CASSNRQATDTQYF. CDR3 DNA: TGTGCCAGCAGTAATCGCCAGGCCACAGATACGCAGTATTTT.

V gene TRBV9 combines with J gene TRBJ2-2, with D possibly TRBD1 on 6 matching bases. Trimming stripped 3 bases from V and 4 bases from J, with 16 bases between. This CDR3 spans 16 amino acids. Germline V gene data show CDR1 as SGDLS and CDR2 as YYNGEE. The CDR3, as DNA: TGTGCCAGCAGCGCGGGAACAGGGCGTGGCACCGGGGAGCTGTTTTTT. It is translated as CASSAGTGRGTGELFF.